Below are 3 T cell receptor beta chains sequenced from a single sample in a study of Graves' ophthalmopathy and Graves' hyperthyroidism. RNA transcripts were the template, and TCR beta CDR3 regions were amplified from them. The workflow started with a first-round RT-PCR run with HTBI primers and then moved on to a second-round multiplex PCR. TCRdb passed the multiplex PCR reads through MiXCR, listing each CDR3 protein once. The sample records some 410,000 distinct CDR3 sequences, roughly 20% being singletons. Sequencing input: peripheral blood. All receptors come from a woman younger than 30 with stable Graves' hyperthyroidism.

V is TRBV19 and J is TRBJ1-1; D remains ambiguous. The CDR3 spans 13 residues. Germline V gene data show CDR1 as LNHDA and CDR2 as SQIVND (reference sequence). The V gene lost 4 bases and the J gene lost 4 bases, with 10 bases spanning the gap. The CDR3 DNA reads TGTGCCAGTAGTAGGTCGGGGTTCACTGAAGCTTTCTTT. Residues: CASSRSGFTEAFF.

Ten or more counts support this clonotype. The rearrangement links TRBV27 to TRBJ1-2, with TRBD1 identical over 7 bases. This CDR3 spans 17 amino acids. Germline V lookup: CDR1 MNHEY, CDR2 SMNVEV (reference sequence). V lost 3 bases to trimming and J lost 1 base; unmatched junction nucleotides: 11. The CDR3: CASSFYIPGQNNYGYTF. DNA for the CDR3: TGTGCCAGCAGTTTCTATATCCCGGGACAGAATAACTATGGCTACACCTTC.

This clonotype was observed at least ten times. This chain links TRBV7-8 with TRBJ2-3; tentative D call: TRBD2 (5 bases). The V gene lost 2 bases and the J gene lost 4 bases, with 7 bases spanning the gap. The CDR3 contains 13 residues. Germline-derived CDR1 and CDR2 are SGHVS and FQNEAQ. This CDR3 reads CASSLQLADTQYF. CDR3 nucleotides: TGTGCCAGCAGCTTACAACTAGCAGATACGCAGTATTTT.